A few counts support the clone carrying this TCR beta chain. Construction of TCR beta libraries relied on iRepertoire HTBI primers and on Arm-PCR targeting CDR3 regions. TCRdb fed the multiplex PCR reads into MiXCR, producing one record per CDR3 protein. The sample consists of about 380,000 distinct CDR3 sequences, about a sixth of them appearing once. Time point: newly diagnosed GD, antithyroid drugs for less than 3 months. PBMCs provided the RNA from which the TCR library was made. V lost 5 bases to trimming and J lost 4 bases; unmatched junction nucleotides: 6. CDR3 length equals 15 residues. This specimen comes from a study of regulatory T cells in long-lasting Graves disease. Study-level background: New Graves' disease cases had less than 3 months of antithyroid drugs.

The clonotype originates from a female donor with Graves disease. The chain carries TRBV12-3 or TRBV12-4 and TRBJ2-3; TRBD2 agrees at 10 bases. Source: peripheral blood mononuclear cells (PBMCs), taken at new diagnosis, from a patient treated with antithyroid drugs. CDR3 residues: CASSAAGGPADTQYF. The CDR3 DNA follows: TGTGCCAGCAGTGCAGCGGGGGGGCCAGCAGATACGCAGTATTTT.